This T cell receptor (beta chain) came from a study of memory CD4+ T cells and cytomegalovirus serostatus. The overall study: Of the healthy Belgian adults, 9 were CMV seropositive and 20 to 30 seronegative.

The data were produced by immunoSEQ multiplex PCR, yet TCRdb's version contains in-frame clones alone and is incomplete. Here the sample spans 84,000 or so clones, 80% being singletons. Study results and limitations: The CMV-associated TCR signature appears largely within the CD4+ memory repertoire. CD4+ memory repertoires contained about two fifths of the 164 reported CMV TCRbeta sequences.

The sort gate was single viable CD3+CD4+CD8-CD45RO+ cells for memory CD4+ T cells. CD4+ T cells were isolated by positive magnetic selection. This clone appeared a few times. Its antigen is not known. The sample consisted of memory CD4+ T cells from blood. The TCR was taken from an adult in good health and CMV-seronegative.

CDR3 coding DNA: TGCGCCAGCAGTAGTCTGATGAACACTGAAGCTTTCTTT. This encodes CASSSLMNTEAFF. The chain uses TRBV5-1 and TRBJ1-1, with unresolved D. The CDR3 is made up of 13 amino acids. Trimming took 5 bases from V and 0 from J, leaving 8 bases between them. Per germline, CDR1 SGHRS and CDR2 YFSETQ. The whole variable domain, remainder taken from reference TRBV5-1 and TRBJ1-1, is KAGVTQTPRYLIKTRGQQVTLSCSPISGHRSVSWYQQTPGQGLQFLFEYFSETQRNKGNFPGRFSGRQFSNSRSEMNVSTLELGDSALYLCASSSLMNTEAFFGQGTRLTVV.